Given below is one T cell receptor beta chain in context. This receptor's antigen is unknown. No base qualities exist here, and no much larger clone lies one base off it. This sample was taken from a study of shared T cell receptors in the human thymus (dated by TCRdb to the early 2020s). For the wider study: The study examined how self-reactive, shared T-cell receptor alpha chains are generated in the human thymus.

CDR1 and CDR2, per the germline V gene, are MDHEN and SYDVKM. V lost 5 bases and J lost 2 bases; the stretch between them is 15 bases long. The CDR3 starts with the cysteine, ends with the phenylalanine, and has 15 residues. Only the CDR3 portion is preserved as DNA: 45 bases, with reading frame beginning at the first base. The method was the immunoSEQ multiplex PCR assay. In its TCRdb copy, this immuneACCESS table keeps in-frame sequences only and misses some clones. Where compared with another copy, unresolved V genes explain less than half of these, and the others have no known cause. For this sample the table gives about 500,000 clones, of which more than 75% were detected only once. The ten largest clones capture more than 0.01% of the sample. This sample was shared with a second study, whose subject was human thymus T cells. As the second study states: The donors were immunologically healthy infants in Finland who had open corrective cardiac surgery for congenital heart defects. The thymus tissue came from surgical resects taken out during corrective cardiac surgery. Usage of V and J gene segments appeared to be biased in both the thymic and the peripheral blood repertoires. The related research reported highly overlapping thymic TCR repertoires among unrelated individuals. The study used roughly 8 infant thymus samples plus four related peripheral blood samples to characterize TCR alpha and beta repertoires. The infant donors were about 7 to 250 days old, and the cohort included roughly six males and a couple of females. Thymocytes were freed from the tissue by mechanical means and kept at -70 degrees C as pellets of roughly 9-30 million cells. A QIAsymphony instrument was used to extract genomic DNA from the frozen cell pellets. Using the immunoSEQ multiplex PCR assay, the TCRB and TCRAD loci were amplified from a standardized quantity of quality-controlled genomic DNA. The V(D)J region was spanned by amplicons of a length sufficient to cover the CDR3 and to identify V and J genes. Through the commercial immunoSEQ service, the amplicons were sequenced on an Illumina platform. Primer bias and sequencing errors were corrected using previously described methods, and TCRAD and TCRB definitions followed the IMGT database. Repertoires were analysed with immunoSEQ Analyzer 3.0 and VDJTools, covering basic statistics, V/J segment usage, diversity estimates, rarefaction and pairwise overlap. Diversity was estimated with Chao1, ChaoE, Efron-Thisted, Shannon and inverse Simpson indices, and also on datasets down-sampled to the smallest sample. Repertoire overlap used strict matching of CDR3 nucleotide sequence, V gene and J gene, with Jaccard-based multidimensional scaling clustering. On average, thymus samples yielded some 810,000 unique TCRB clonotypes, whereas blood samples yielded 70,000 to 100,000.

The TCR comes from a boy in the first two years of life with a congenital heart defect. Donor details come from another sample of the same person, matched by shared clones. Rearrangement joined TRBV28 to TRBJ2-5; the best D guess is TRBD1, with 8 bases matching. The sample taken for sequencing was thymocytes. CDR3 protein: CASSLSQGGQETQYF. The nucleotide sequence reads as follows: TGTGCCAGCAGTCTTTCACAGGGGGGGCAAGAGACCCAGTACTTC.